This T cell receptor (beta chain) was retrieved from a study of blood T cell repertoires in COVID-19 (dated by TCRdb to 2020 to 2021). In the study overall: The collaborator samples originated in the United States, Italy and Spain and spanned the acute and convalescent phases of COVID-19. The prospective study material was composed of cDNA or gDNA derived from T cells, B-cell-depleted T cells, or PBMCs. Deeply sampled blood TCRbeta repertoires from subjects exposed to, actively infected with, or recovered from COVID-19 were included in the dataset. The repertoires were released in a freely available public database intended as a resource for research on the immune response to SARS-CoV-2. Samples came from the ongoing ImmuneRACE study (first 160 participants) plus 1,254 subjects from 6 global collaborators. Sample metadata almost always included a de-identified subject ID, COVID-19 status, age in years and sex. Where available, HLA class I and class II types were obtained from metadata supplied by the sample provider rather than from assay-based typing. Results the study describes overall, beyond this receptor: Clinical and demographic metadata were provided uncurated, with the amount varying by source and participant.

Whole blood was collected in K2EDTA tubes by collaborating institutions according to the institutions' own protocols. For TCRbeta analysis, collaborators shipped samples in one of three forms: frozen whole blood, isolated PBMCs, or DNA extracted from either of those sample types. A note on this clone: Which antigen it targets is not known. No quality values exist for individual bases; no much larger clone is one base distant.

TCRbeta CDR3 regions were amplified from genomic DNA by means of the immunoSEQ Assay, a bias-controlled multiplex PCR. Per the authors' processing: The number of nucleated cells in each sample was estimated from the amplification of reference gene primers within the assay. To quantify the absolute abundance of each unique TCRbeta CDR3 rearrangement, sequence reads were collapsed and filtered. For each sample, productive Simpson clonality was calculated as the square root of Simpson's diversity index over productive rearrangements. The table was pulled from immuneACCESS by TCRdb, which kept in-frame rearrangements only. Such tables lose some clones; where checked, under half of the loss comes from unresolved V genes, and the rest has no known cause. V, J and clone size reflect that table, while D and trimming were determined from the DNA. The sample profile shows fewer than 120,000 clones; around 68% of them were found once. Under 10% of the sample lies in the top ten.

This TCR was recovered from a woman aged 55-70 years with acute or convalescent COVID-19. Sample: peripheral blood.

The CDR3 sequence is CASSQRSGVTYEQYF. The DNA sequence is TGTGCCAGCAGCCAAAGGTCGGGGGTCACCTACGAGCAGTACTTC. Recombination linked TRBV11-2 to TRBJ2-7; TRBD2 is possibly the D segment (6 matching bases). As encoded in the germline V gene, CDR1 is SGHAT while CDR2 is FQNNGV. The CDR3 numbers 15 residues from cysteine through phenylalanine. Only the CDR3 DNA stays, 45 bases, in frame from base 1. V gives up 5 bases and J gives up 2 bases, and the segment between their germline ends measures 16 bases.